These 5 T cell receptor beta chains originate from one sample sequenced in a study of beta chain features in type 1 diabetes. The entirety of the isolated RNA underwent reverse transcription, so expressed TCRB transcripts were sequenced. Some clones are missing from TCRdb's copy, which holds only in-frame ones; the method was immunoSEQ multiplex PCR. Of around 250,000 clones listed, 25% to 30% were seen once; the top ten hold 3.5% to 4%. Sequenced material: central memory CD4+ T cells from blood. The receptors originated from a man in his thirties or forties in good health.

The chain combines TRBV7-2 with TRBJ2-5; D remains unclear. The germline gives CDR1 SGHTA, CDR2 FQGNSA. Deletions cut 3 bases from V and 2 bases from J, with 13 bases between. This CDR3 has 15 amino acids. The CDR3 region has the DNA TGTGCCAGCAGCTTCGGTAGCCACAAGCAAGAGACCCAGTACTTC. This gives the protein CASSFGSHKQETQYF.

In this sample, this clone turned up many times. This chain connects TRBV7-2 to TRBJ2-1, with a possible D match to TRBD2 (6 bases). Trimming cost V 2 bases and J 7 bases, with 18 bases left between them. The V gene's germline CDR1 is SGHTA and CDR2 FQGNSA. This CDR3 has 16 amino acids. In DNA form, the CDR3 reads TGTGCCAGCAGCTTAATGCCTCCCGCTGCGGGAAATGAGCAGTTCTTC. Amino acid sequence: CASSLMPPAAGNEQFF. The whole variable domain, remainder taken from reference TRBV7-2 and TRBJ2-1, is GAGVSQSPSNKVTEKGKDVELRCDPISGHTALYWYRQSLGQGLEFLIYFQGNSAPDKSGLPSDRFSAERTGGSVSTLTIQRTQQEDSAVYLCASSLMPPAAGNEQFFGPGTRLTVL.

The V gene is TRBV7-8, the J gene TRBJ2-5; 7 positions match TRBD1. The trim removed 1 base at V and 4 bases at J, leaving 6 bases unmatched. The CDR3 loop spans 15 amino acids. Germline-derived CDR1 and CDR2 are SGHVS and FQNEAQ. The CDR3 coding sequence is TGTGCCAGCAGCTTAGGAACTTCAGGGGGAGAGACCCAGTACTTC. This gives the protein CASSLGTSGGETQYF.

The chain links TRBV7-9 to TRBJ2-5; D might be TRBD1 or TRBD2, each matching 5 bases. The germline V and J ends were trimmed by 3 bases and 5 bases, with 16 bases remaining between them. The CDR3 has 15 amino acids. Germline CDR1 and CDR2: SEHNR and FQNEAQ (reference sequence). The CDR3 here is CASSFGFKEGETQYF. The CDR3 DNA reads as TGTGCCAGCAGCTTCGGTTTCAAAGAGGGGGAGACCCAGTACTTC.

The V gene is TRBV29-1, the J gene TRBJ2-7, with 7 bases identical to TRBD1. The germline gives CDR1 SQVTM, CDR2 ANQGSEA. V dropped 7 bases and J dropped 0; count of bases not matched to a gene: 3. This CDR3 spans 12 amino acids. The CDR3 here is CSAGTDSYEQYF. The CDR3 bases are TGCAGCGCCGGGACAGACTCCTACGAGCAGTACTTC.